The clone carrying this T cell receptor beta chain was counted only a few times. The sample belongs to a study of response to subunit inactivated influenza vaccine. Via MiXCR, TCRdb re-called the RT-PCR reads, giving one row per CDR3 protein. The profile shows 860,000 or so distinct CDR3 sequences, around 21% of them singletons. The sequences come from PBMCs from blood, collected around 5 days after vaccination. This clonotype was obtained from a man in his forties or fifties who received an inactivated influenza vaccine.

The CDR3 loop reads CAIRVTDSYEQYF. The CDR3 bases are TGTGCCATCAGGGTAACCGACTCCTACGAGCAGTACTTC. This chain uses TRBV10-3 with TRBJ2-7, with unresolved D. CDR3 size: 13 residues. Germline V lookup: CDR1 ENHRY, CDR2 SYGVKD. V shed 6 bases and J shed 0 bases, with 9 bases lying between them.